This passage covers 2 T cell receptor beta chains from one sample sequenced in a study of radiotherapy plus CTLA-4 blockade in lung cancer. Sequenced by immunoSEQ multiplex PCR; TCRdb stores in-frame clones only, minus some. The sample carries 30,000 to 35,000 clones, 70% recorded once. Sequencing used peripheral blood, obtained from a patient treated with radiotherapy plus ipilimumab. These receptors originate from a human donor with non-small cell lung cancer who had stable disease on radiotherapy plus ipilimumab.

The chain carries TRBV19 and TRBJ2-1; D is perhaps TRBD1 (6 bases). Germline loops: CDR1 LNHDA, CDR2 SQIVND (reference sequence). Trimming cost V 4 bases and J 6 bases, with 10 bases left between them. CDR3 size: 13 residues. The CDR3 spells CASSTGQSNEQFF. DNA for the CDR3: TGTGCCAGTAGTACAGGACAGTCCAATGAGCAGTTCTTC.

The chain has TRBV7-3 and TRBJ2-1; weak D call: TRBD2 (5 bases). This CDR3 comprises 11 residues. Germline CDR1 reads SGHTA; CDR2 reads FQGTGA. The germline V and J ends were trimmed by 8 bases and 7 bases, with 9 bases remaining between them. CDR3 DNA sequence: TGTGCCAGCCGAACGGGGAATGAGCAGTTCTTC. Translated: CASRTGNEQFF.